The 6 T cell receptor beta chains below all came from one sample that was sequenced in a study of blood T cell repertoires in COVID-19. The data were produced by immunoSEQ multiplex PCR, yet TCRdb's version contains in-frame clones alone and is incomplete. The table lists around 150,000 clones, roughly 84% of them singletons. Material: peripheral blood. These receptors originate from a man younger than 45 with COVID-19, enrolled during active disease.

This chain links TRBV28 with TRBJ2-1, with a weak D call TRBD2 (5 bases). V was trimmed by 7 bases and J by 3 bases, leaving 10 bases between them. In germline, CDR1 is MDHEN, CDR2 SYDVKM. The CDR3 sequence is 13 residues long. The CDR3 region has the DNA TGTGCCAGCACCCCCGGGGACTACAATGAGCAGTTCTTC. Its translation: CASTPGDYNEQFF.

At least ten counts were recorded for this clone. The chain recombines TRBV7-9 with TRBJ2-5, with 8 bases aligning to TRBD2. With V trimmed by 5 bases and J by 2 bases, 10 bases remained unmatched. The CDR3 spans 16 residues. Germline loops: CDR1 SEHNR, CDR2 FQNEAQ (reference sequence). The CDR3 protein is CASSLNWASGQETQYF. The CDR3 DNA sequence: TGTGCCAGCAGCCTTAACTGGGCTAGCGGGCAAGAGACCCAGTACTTC.

The chain recombines TRBV6-4 with TRBJ2-5, with D possibly TRBD2 on 5 matching bases. Germline-derived CDR1 and CDR2 are MRHNA and SNTAGT. Trimming left V 9 bases short and J 2 bases short, with 13 bases between. The CDR3 sequence is 13 residues long. The DNA of the CDR3 is TGTGCCAGGAAGGACTTAAAACAAGAGACCCAGTACTTC. Translated, it gives CARKDLKQETQYF.

The rearrangement links TRBV10-3 to TRBJ1-3, with D perhaps TRBD1 (6 bases). CDR3 length equals 17 residues. Trimming pared 0 bases from V and 0 bases from J, leaving 12 bases between. From germline, CDR1 is ENHRY and CDR2 SYGVKD. CDR3 sequence reads: CAISESLGTHSGNTIYF. DNA of the CDR3: TGTGCCATCAGTGAGTCCCTTGGGACACACTCTGGAAACACCATATATTTT.

This chain links TRBV28 with TRBJ1-2; a weak D match, TRBD1 (6 bases). V dropped 5 bases and J dropped 6 bases, with 10 bases sitting between them. The CDR3 length is 12 residues. CDR1 and CDR2 from the germline V gene are MDHEN and SYDVKM. The CDR3 sequence: CASSPGVDGYTF. CDR3 DNA: TGTGCCAGCAGTCCAGGGGTAGATGGCTACACCTTC.

This clone was detected a few times. V usage is TRBV9 and J usage is TRBJ2-7; D is possibly TRBD1 (5 bases). V lost 0 bases to trimming and J lost 5 bases, with 15 bases between them. Looked up from germline, CDR1 is SGDLS and CDR2 is YYNGEE. This CDR3 has 15 residues. CDR3: CASSVDVRASDEQYF. Written as DNA, the CDR3 is TGTGCCAGCAGCGTAGATGTCAGGGCGTCAGACGAGCAGTACTTC.